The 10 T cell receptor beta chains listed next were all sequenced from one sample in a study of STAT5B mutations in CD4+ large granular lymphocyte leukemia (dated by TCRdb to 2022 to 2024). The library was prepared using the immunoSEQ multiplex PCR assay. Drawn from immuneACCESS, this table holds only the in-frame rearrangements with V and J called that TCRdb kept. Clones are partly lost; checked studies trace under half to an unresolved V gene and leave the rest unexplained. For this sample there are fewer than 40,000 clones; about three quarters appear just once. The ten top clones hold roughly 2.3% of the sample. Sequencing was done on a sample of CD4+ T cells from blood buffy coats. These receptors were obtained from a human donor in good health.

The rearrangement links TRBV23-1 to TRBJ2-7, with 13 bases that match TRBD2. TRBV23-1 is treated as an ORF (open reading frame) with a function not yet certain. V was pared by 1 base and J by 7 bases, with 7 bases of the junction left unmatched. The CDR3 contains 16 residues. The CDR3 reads CASSQWGLAGPGEQYF. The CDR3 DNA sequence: TGCGCCAGCAGTCAATGGGGACTAGCGGGGCCCGGAGAGCAGTACTTC.

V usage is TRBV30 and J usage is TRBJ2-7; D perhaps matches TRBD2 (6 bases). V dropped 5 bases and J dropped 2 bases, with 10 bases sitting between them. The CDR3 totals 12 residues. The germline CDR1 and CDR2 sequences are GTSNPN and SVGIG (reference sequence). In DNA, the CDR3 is TGTGCCTGGGGGAGGCATCCCTACGAGCAGTACTTC. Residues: CAWGRHPYEQYF.

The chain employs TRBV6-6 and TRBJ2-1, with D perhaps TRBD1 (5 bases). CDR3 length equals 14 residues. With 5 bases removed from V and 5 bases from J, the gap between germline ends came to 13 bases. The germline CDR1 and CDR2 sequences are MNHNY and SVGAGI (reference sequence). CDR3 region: CASSRTTVNNEQFF. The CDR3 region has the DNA TGTGCCAGCAGTCGGACGACAGTTAACAATGAGCAGTTCTTC.

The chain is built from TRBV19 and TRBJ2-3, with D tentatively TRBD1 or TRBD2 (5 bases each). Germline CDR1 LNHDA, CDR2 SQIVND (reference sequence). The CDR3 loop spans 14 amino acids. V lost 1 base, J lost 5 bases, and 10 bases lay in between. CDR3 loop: CASSIGSGGDTQYF. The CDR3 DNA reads TGTGCCAGTAGTATAGGTTCTGGGGGAGATACGCAGTATTTT.

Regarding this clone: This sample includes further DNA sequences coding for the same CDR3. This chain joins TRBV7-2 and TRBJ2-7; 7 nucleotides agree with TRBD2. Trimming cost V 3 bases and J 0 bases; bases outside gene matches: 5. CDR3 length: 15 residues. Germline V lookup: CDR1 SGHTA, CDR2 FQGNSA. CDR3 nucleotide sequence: TGTGCCAGCAGCTTTGGGGGGGTGAGCTCCTACGAGCAGTACTTC. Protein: CASSFGGVSSYEQYF.

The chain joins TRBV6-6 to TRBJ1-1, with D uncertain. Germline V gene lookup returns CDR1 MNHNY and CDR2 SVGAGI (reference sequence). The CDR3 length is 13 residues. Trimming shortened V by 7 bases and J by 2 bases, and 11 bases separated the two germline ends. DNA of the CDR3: TGTGCCAGCACTAAGTCAGAAAACACTGAAGCTTTCTTT. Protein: CASTKSENTEAFF.

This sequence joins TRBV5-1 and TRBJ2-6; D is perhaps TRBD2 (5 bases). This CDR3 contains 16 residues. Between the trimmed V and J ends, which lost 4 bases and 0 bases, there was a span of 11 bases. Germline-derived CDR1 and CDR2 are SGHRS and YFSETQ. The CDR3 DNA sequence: TGCGCCAGCAGCGTAGGACGGGACTCTGGGGCCAACGTCCTGACTTTC. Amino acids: CASSVGRDSGANVLTF.

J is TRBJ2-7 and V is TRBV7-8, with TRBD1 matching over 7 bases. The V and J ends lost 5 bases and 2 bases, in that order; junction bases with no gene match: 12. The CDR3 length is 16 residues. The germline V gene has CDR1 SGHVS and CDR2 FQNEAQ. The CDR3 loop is CASSPVGRQGAYEQYF. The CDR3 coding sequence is TGTGCCAGCAGCCCGGTGGGGCGGCAGGGGGCCTACGAGCAGTACTTC.

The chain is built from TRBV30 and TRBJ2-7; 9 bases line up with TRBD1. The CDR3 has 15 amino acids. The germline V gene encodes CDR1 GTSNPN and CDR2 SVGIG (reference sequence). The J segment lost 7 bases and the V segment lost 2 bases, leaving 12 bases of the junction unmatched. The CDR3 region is CAWSPSTGGLVEQYF. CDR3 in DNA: TGTGCCTGGAGTCCCTCGACAGGGGGATTGGTGGAGCAGTACTTC.

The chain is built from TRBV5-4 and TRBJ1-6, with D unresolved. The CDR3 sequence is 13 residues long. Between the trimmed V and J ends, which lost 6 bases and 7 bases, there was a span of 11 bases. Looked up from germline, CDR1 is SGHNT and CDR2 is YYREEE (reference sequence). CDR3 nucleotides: TGTGCCAGCACCCTAGGTGCGAATTCACCCCTCCACTTT. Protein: CASTLGANSPLHF.